The 8 T cell receptor beta chains listed next were all sequenced from one sample in a study of cytomegalovirus exposure and HLA in healthy donors. PCR primers comprised 60 Vbeta and 13 Jbeta primers. Clones were sequenced by immunoSEQ multiplex PCR, and TCRdb holds only the in-frame ones, with some missing. This sample contains over 200,000 clones. The source material was PBMCs. Receptor source: a woman in her thirties in good health and CMV-seropositive.

The rearrangement joins TRBV4-2 to TRBJ2-1, with 14 bases lining up with TRBD2. CDR1 LGHNA and CDR2 YNFKEQ come from the germline V gene. The CDR3 covers 16 residues. The J segment lost 6 bases and the V segment lost 0 bases, leaving 1 base of the junction unmatched. CDR3 amino acids: CASSQEGTSGSNEQFF. For the CDR3, the DNA is TGTGCCAGCAGCCAAGAGGGGACTAGCGGGAGCAATGAGCAGTTCTTC.

This chain links TRBV10-1 with TRBJ2-5; 9 bases agree with TRBD1. The assigned J gene may be wrong: the sequence end matches TRBJ2-7 better. CDR1 and CDR2 (germline): WNHNN, SYGVQD (reference sequence). The CDR3 is 16 residues long. The CDR3 sequence is CASSESRGTGNYEQYF. The CDR3 coding sequence is TGCGCCAGCAGTGAGTCGAGGGGGACAGGGAACTACGAGCAGTACTTC.

CDR3 in DNA: TGTGCCAGCAGGGGAGGTGAAGCTTTCTTT. Its translation: CASRGGEAFF. The chain has TRBV6-6 and TRBJ1-1; D call uncertain. Trimming stripped 6 bases from V and 7 bases from J, with 6 bases between. The CDR3 is 10 amino acids. Germline CDR1 and CDR2: MNHNY and SVGAGI (reference sequence).

The V call is TRBV5-6, the J call TRBJ2-7; D not resolved. This CDR3 has 11 residues. Trimming shortened V by 2 bases and J by 3 bases, and 3 bases separated the two germline ends. Germline V gene sequence: CDR1 SGHDT, CDR2 YYEEEE. The CDR3 region has the DNA TGTGCCAGCAGCTTCGGCTACGAGCAGTACTTC. Residues: CASSFGYEQYF.

This chain links TRBV30 with TRBJ2-1; D is possibly TRBD2 (5 bases). The germline V and J ends were trimmed by 1 base and 6 bases, with 19 bases remaining between them. Germline CDR1 reads GTSNPN; CDR2 reads SVGIG (reference sequence). CDR3 size: 16 residues. The CDR3 protein is CAWSDLQTITRNEQFF. In DNA form, the CDR3 reads TGTGCCTGGAGTGACCTCCAGACTATTACGCGCAATGAGCAGTTCTTC. Looking up the rest from reference TRBV30 and TRBJ2-1 gives the full variable domain: SQTIHQWPATLVQPVGSPLSLECTVEGTSNPNLYWYRQAAGRGLQLLFYSVGIGQISSEVPQNLSASRPQDRQFILSSKKLLLSDSGFYLCAWSDLQTITRNEQFFGPGTRLTVL.

V and J are TRBV7-2 and TRBJ2-7, with 7 bases identical to TRBD1. V shed 4 bases, J shed 0 bases, and the junction held 6 bases outside the gene matches. The CDR3 has 15 amino acids. The V gene's germline CDR1 is SGHTA and CDR2 FQGNSA. The CDR3 loop is CASSSRRQGSYEQYF. The DNA of the CDR3 is TGTGCCAGCAGCTCCCGTCGACAGGGCTCCTACGAGCAGTACTTC.

V is TRBV19 and J is TRBJ1-6; D gene unclear. Germline V CDR1 and CDR2: LNHDA, SQIVND (reference sequence). This CDR3 has 14 amino acids. The germline V and J ends were trimmed by 7 bases and 5 bases, with 12 bases remaining between them. The DNA for the CDR3 is TGTGCCAGTAATCCGGGGTCCGATAATTCACCCCTCCACTTT. Encoded protein: CASNPGSDNSPLHF.

The chain recombines TRBV9 with TRBJ2-3, with 13 bases identical to TRBD2. CDR3 length: 20 amino acids. CDR1 and CDR2 from the germline V gene are SGDLS and YYNGEE. Trimming took 4 bases from V and 2 from J; bases not matched to a gene: 16. CDR3 coding DNA: TGTGCCAGCAGCTCCCCCACTAGCGGGGGGGCCCTACTGTTCACAGATACGCAGTATTTT. Protein product: CASSSPTSGGALLFTDTQYF.